The 25 T cell receptor beta chains reported below all come from one sample, sequenced in a study of Ad26.COV2.S vaccination and SARS-CoV-2 variants. This sample's treatment: some 20 received Ad26.COV2.S at low or high dose, single or two shots; about 5 received placebo; per-sample allocation not given. Sampling happened 63 days after the first vaccine or placebo injection. Sequencing used immunoSEQ multiplex PCR; TCRdb keeps in-frame clones, though not all of them. The sample yields 300,000 to 400,000 clones, around 90% seen once. The sample was peripheral blood, taken in a trial of Ad26.COV2.S vaccine versus placebo. The receptors were sampled from a person between 18 and 65 years old who received the Ad26.COV2.S COVID-19 vaccine or a placebo.

The V gene is TRBV5-1, the J gene TRBJ1-5, with TRBD1 matching over 10 bases. Per germline, CDR1 SGHRS and CDR2 YFSETQ. CDR3 length: 18 amino acids. The V segment lost 0 bases and the J segment 2 bases; nucleotides outside the gene matches: 8. DNA for the CDR3: TGCGCCAGCAGCTTGGACGGGACAGGGGTAAATGGCAATCAGCCCCAGCATTTT. Translation gives CASSLDGTGVNGNQPQHF.

The chain carries TRBV9 and TRBJ2-3; 15 nucleotides agree with TRBD2. Germline V CDR1 and CDR2: SGDLS, YYNGEE. After removal of 2 bases from V and 0 bases from J, the junction contained 7 bases not matched to a gene. There are 19 residues in the CDR3. The CDR3: CASSVTGLAGGISTDTQYF. DNA of the CDR3: TGTGCCAGCAGCGTCACTGGACTAGCGGGGGGGATAAGCACAGATACGCAGTATTTT.

This rearrangement joins TRBV12-3 or TRBV12-4 to TRBJ1-1, with D uncertain. V dropped 6 bases and J dropped 5 bases, with 13 bases sitting between them. CDR3 length equals 13 residues. CDR3 DNA: TGTGCCAGCAGCCAACCTTTGCGTACTGAAGCTTTCTTT. Its translation is CASSQPLRTEAFF.

This clone is a singleton in its sample. This sequence joins TRBV7-9 and TRBJ1-1; D is uncertain. There are 14 residues in the CDR3. Germline CDR1 SEHNR, CDR2 FQNEAQ (reference sequence). Trimming shortened V by 1 base and J by 11 bases, and 17 bases separated the two germline ends. CDR3 sequence (DNA): TGTGCCAGCAGCTTAGGGCCGGACCCGTCCGGGGCTTTCTTT. This codes for CASSLGPDPSGAFF. Supplemented by reference TRBV7-9 and TRBJ1-1, the full variable domain reads DTGVSQNPRHKITKRGQNVTFRCDPISEHNRLYWYRQTLGQGPEFLTYFQNEAQLEKSRLLSDRFSAERPKGSFSTLEIQRTEQGDSAMYLCASSLGPDPSGAFFGQGTRLTVV.

The chain links TRBV11-1 to TRBJ1-6; 10 bases are a match to TRBD1. The CDR3 has 14 residues. Trimming took 5 bases from V and 9 from J; bases not matched to a gene: 4. Looked up from germline, CDR1 is SGHAT and CDR2 is FQDESV (reference sequence). DNA of the CDR3: TGTGCCAGCAGCCCAGGGACAGGGGCTTCACCCCTCCACTTT. Encoded protein: CASSPGTGASPLHF.

In this sample, this clone turned up a few times. This sequence joins TRBV9 and TRBJ1-3; D is undetermined. The CDR3 sequence is 14 residues long. Germline CDR1 is SGDLS and CDR2 is YYNGEE. The V end lost 3 bases, the J end lost 0 bases, and 7 bases lay between the germline ends. The CDR3 region has the DNA TGTGCCAGCAGCGAAACTCTCTCTGGAAACACCATATATTTT. It is translated as CASSETLSGNTIYF.

This clone was seen a single time. The chain employs TRBV7-9 and TRBJ1-1; the D is unclear. CDR1 and CDR2 from the germline V gene are SEHNR and FQNEAQ (reference sequence). Trimming took 7 bases from V and 0 from J, leaving 9 bases between them. The CDR3 is 13 amino acids. CDR3 sequence reads: CASKWQMNTEAFF. CDR3 in DNA: TGTGCCAGCAAGTGGCAGATGAACACTGAAGCTTTCTTT. Drawing the rest from reference TRBV7-9 and TRBJ1-1, the complete variable domain is DTGVSQNPRHKITKRGQNVTFRCDPISEHNRLYWYRQTLGQGPEFLTYFQNEAQLEKSRLLSDRFSAERPKGSFSTLEIQRTEQGDSAMYLCASKWQMNTEAFFGQGTRLTVV.

The CDR3 nucleotides read TGTGCCAGCAGCCTAACTAGCGGGGGGCCTGGGGAGCAGTACTTC. This sequence encodes CASSLTSGGPGEQYF. The chain joins TRBV7-2 to TRBJ2-7, with 12 bases aligning to TRBD2. V was pared by 5 bases and J by 7 bases, with 9 bases of the junction left unmatched. Germline assignment: CDR1 SGHTA and CDR2 FQGNSA. The CDR3 spans 15 residues.

Concerning this clone itself: The sample holds other DNA sequences that translate to the same CDR3. V is TRBV3-1 (or the pseudogene TRBV3-2) and J is TRBJ2-7; D uncertain. The CDR3 contains 11 residues. From germline, CDR1 is LGHDT and CDR2 YNNKEL (reference sequence). V was shortened by 3 bases and J by 3 bases, with 3 bases between the two germline ends. CDR3 DNA: TGTGCCAGCAGCCAGAGCTACGAGCAGTACTTC. Its protein product is CASSQSYEQYF.

This clone has just one count. The chain joins TRBV7-9 to TRBJ2-2; 7 nucleotides align to TRBD1. Germline V gene sequence: CDR1 SEHNR, CDR2 FQNEAQ (reference sequence). This CDR3 has 18 amino acids. After removal of 5 bases from V and 0 bases from J, the junction contained 12 bases not matched to a gene. The CDR3 DNA follows: TGTGCCAGCAGCGAGACCAAATATCAGGGGGCGAACACCGGGGAGCTGTTTTTT. This codes for CASSETKYQGANTGELFF.

This clone has a single count. The chain recombines TRBV10-3 with TRBJ2-1, with D possibly matching TRBD1 (5 bases). Trimming took 7 bases from V and 8 from J, leaving 21 bases between them. The CDR3 is made up of 15 amino acids. Per germline, CDR1 ENHRY and CDR2 SYGVKD. CDR3 residues: CAITERSGPRDEQFF. CDR3 nucleotide sequence: TGTGCCATCACCGAACGTTCAGGGCCCAGGGATGAGCAGTTCTTC.

This chain connects TRBV7-9 to TRBJ1-1; D uncertain. The CDR3 totals 13 residues. V was clipped by 3 bases and J by 5 bases, with 10 bases between them. Germline V lookup: CDR1 SEHNR, CDR2 FQNEAQ (reference sequence). In DNA, the CDR3 is TGTGCCAGCAGCTTGGCGACGAAGACTGAAGCTTTCTTT. Protein: CASSLATKTEAFF. The variable domain in full, with the rest retrieved from reference TRBV7-9 and TRBJ1-1, is DTGVSQNPRHKITKRGQNVTFRCDPISEHNRLYWYRQTLGQGPEFLTYFQNEAQLEKSRLLSDRFSAERPKGSFSTLEIQRTEQGDSAMYLCASSLATKTEAFFGQGTRLTVV.

This clone occurred once. The chain links TRBV6-5 to TRBJ1-4, with a weak D call TRBD1 (6 bases). The CDR3 runs 11 residues. Trimming cost V 10 bases and J 8 bases, with 11 bases left between them. Germline V gene sequence: CDR1 MNHEY, CDR2 SVGAGI. The CDR3: CATGEGEKLFF. The CDR3 nucleotides read TGTGCCACAGGGGAAGGGGAAAAACTGTTTTTT.

This clone was found a few times. The rearrangement joins TRBV19 to TRBJ2-1, with unresolved D. V dropped 5 bases and J dropped 4 bases, with 6 bases sitting between them. Germline CDR1 and CDR2: LNHDA and SQIVND (reference sequence). CDR3 length equals 12 residues. The DNA of the CDR3 is TGTGCCAGTAGTCGTCTGTACAATGAGCAGTTCTTC. This translates into CASSRLYNEQFF. The full variable domain, completed using reference TRBV19 and TRBJ2-1, is DGGITQSPKYLFRKEGQNVTLSCEQNLNHDAMYWYRQDPGQGLRLIYYSQIVNDFQKGDIAEGYSVSREKKESFPLTVTSAQKNPTAFYLCASSRLYNEQFFGPGTRLTVL.

This chain joins TRBV11-2 and TRBJ1-3; D gene ambiguous. CDR1 SGHAT and CDR2 FQNNGV come from the germline V gene. The germline V and J ends were trimmed by 0 bases and 0 bases, with 9 bases remaining between them. The CDR3 totals 16 residues. CDR3 bases: TGTGCCAGCAGCTTAGATCGAGCGGGCTCTGGAAACACCATATATTTT. Encoded protein: CASSLDRAGSGNTIYF.

This chain links TRBV6-4 with TRBJ2-7, with a possible D match to TRBD1 (6 bases). The CDR3 loop spans 14 amino acids. Trimming removed 5 bases at V and 0 bases at J, with 11 bases between. CDR1 is MRHNA, CDR2 SNTAGT, per germline. The CDR3 DNA reads as TGTGCCAGCAGTTTGGACAGAAACTCCTACGAGCAGTACTTC. This gives the protein CASSLDRNSYEQYF.

This clone was detected a few times. The chain is built from TRBV2 and TRBJ1-1; 9 nucleotides line up with TRBD1. Germline V gene sequence: CDR1 SNHLY, CDR2 FYNNEI. The CDR3 is 16 amino acids. The junction had 9 bases not matched to a gene; V was cut back by 6 bases and J by 1 base. The CDR3 here is CASRGTGGAGNTEAFF. The CDR3 nucleotides are TGTGCCAGCAGGGGTACAGGGGGCGCCGGGAACACTGAAGCTTTCTTT.

The chain couples TRBV5-8 to TRBJ1-1; D may be TRBD1 (6 bases). The V gene lost 4 bases and the J gene lost 0 bases, with 22 bases spanning the gap. The CDR3 spans 18 residues. CDR1 and CDR2 (germline): SGHTS, YDEGEE. CDR3 bases: TGTGCCAGCAGCCCCAAGGGGACAACGAATGGGATGAACACTGAAGCTTTCTTT. Translation gives CASSPKGTTNGMNTEAFF.

The V gene is TRBV4-1, the J gene TRBJ1-4; TRBD1 aligns across 8 bases. CDR3 length: 15 residues. The J segment lost 6 bases and the V segment lost 4 bases, leaving 7 bases of the junction unmatched. Germline CDR1 and CDR2: MGHRA and YSYEKL. Here the CDR3 reads CASSLTGQVDEKLFF. CDR3 DNA sequence: TGCGCCAGCAGCCTGACGGGACAGGTGGATGAAAAACTGTTTTTT.

V usage is TRBV7-9 and J usage is TRBJ1-3; no clear D. Trimming left V 4 bases short and J 6 bases short, with 1 base between. This CDR3 has 10 amino acids. Germline assignment: CDR1 SEHNR and CDR2 FQNEAQ (reference sequence). The CDR3 nucleotides are TGTGCCAGCAGCTCAAACACCATATATTTT. Residues: CASSSNTIYF. Complete variable domain (other parts from reference TRBV7-9 and TRBJ1-3): DTGVSQNPRHKITKRGQNVTFRCDPISEHNRLYWYRQTLGQGPEFLTYFQNEAQLEKSRLLSDRFSAERPKGSFSTLEIQRTEQGDSAMYLCASSSNTIYFGEGSWLTVV.

Worth noting for this clone: Other DNA sequences in the same sample also yield this CDR3. This sequence joins TRBV6-5 and TRBJ2-1; possibly TRBD2 for D (6 bases). The CDR3 extends over 15 amino acids. The V gene lost 0 bases and the J gene lost 0 bases, with 6 bases spanning the gap. Germline V gene lookup returns CDR1 MNHEY and CDR2 SVGAGI. The DNA of the CDR3 is TGTGCCAGCAGTTACTCCGGGGGCTCCTACAATGAGCAGTTCTTC. This gives the protein CASSYSGGSYNEQFF.

The chain couples TRBV6-2 or TRBV6-3 to TRBJ1-6; 9 positions match TRBD1. V gave up 5 bases and J gave up 4 bases; unmatched junction bases: 3. CDR1 is MNHEY, CDR2 SVGEGT, per germline. The CDR3 runs to 15 residues. The CDR3 coding sequence is TGTGCCAGCAGTCGGGACAGGGATTATAATTCACCCCTCCACTTT. Its translation: CASSRDRDYNSPLHF.

This rearrangement joins TRBV5-8 to TRBJ1-3; tentative D call: TRBD1 (6 bases). CDR1 SGHTS and CDR2 YDEGEE come from the germline V gene. With 6 bases removed from V and 2 bases from J, the gap between germline ends came to 12 bases. CDR3 length: 14 amino acids. CDR3 bases: TGTGCCAGCACGACGAACAGGGCTGGAAACACCATATATTTT. Its translation: CASTTNRAGNTIYF.

CDR3 in amino acids: CATSVGLAGAGDTQYF. In DNA form, the CDR3 reads TGTGCCACCAGTGTCGGACTAGCGGGGGCAGGGGATACGCAGTATTTT. The chain combines TRBV24-1 with TRBJ2-3; TRBD2 matches at 13 bases. The CDR3 spans 16 residues. Germline V gene data show CDR1 as KGHDR and CDR2 as SFDVKD. Trimming cost V 5 bases and J 6 bases; bases outside gene matches: 7.

V is TRBV18 and J is TRBJ2-7; D not certain. Germline V CDR1 and CDR2: KGHSH, LQKENI. Between the trimmed V and J ends, which lost 7 bases and 2 bases, there was a span of 12 bases. The CDR3 sequence is 13 residues long. The CDR3, as DNA: TGTGCCAGCTGCCCGGACGGAACCTACGAGCAGTACTTC. Its translation is CASCPDGTYEQYF.